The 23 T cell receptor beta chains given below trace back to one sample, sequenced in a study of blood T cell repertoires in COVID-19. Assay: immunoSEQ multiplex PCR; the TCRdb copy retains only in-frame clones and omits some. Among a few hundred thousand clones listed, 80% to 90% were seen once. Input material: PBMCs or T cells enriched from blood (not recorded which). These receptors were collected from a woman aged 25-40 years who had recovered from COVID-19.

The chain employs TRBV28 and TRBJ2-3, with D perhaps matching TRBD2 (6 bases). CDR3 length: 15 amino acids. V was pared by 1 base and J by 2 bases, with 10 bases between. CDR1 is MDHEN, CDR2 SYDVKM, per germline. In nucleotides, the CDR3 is TGTGCCAGCAGTTTATCTGGAGGGCTCACAGATACGCAGTATTTT. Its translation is CASSLSGGLTDTQYF.

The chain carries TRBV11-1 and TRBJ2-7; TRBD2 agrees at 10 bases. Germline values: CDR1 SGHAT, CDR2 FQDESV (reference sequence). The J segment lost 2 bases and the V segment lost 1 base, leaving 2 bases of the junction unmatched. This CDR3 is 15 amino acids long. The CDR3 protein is CASSLDLAGAYEQYF. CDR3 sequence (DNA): TGTGCCAGCAGCTTAGATCTAGCGGGAGCCTACGAGCAGTACTTC.

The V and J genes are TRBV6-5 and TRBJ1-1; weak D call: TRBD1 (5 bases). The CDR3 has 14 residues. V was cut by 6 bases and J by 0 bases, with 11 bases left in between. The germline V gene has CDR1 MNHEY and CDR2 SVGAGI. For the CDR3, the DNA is TGTGCCAGCAGGTTGACAGAAATGAACACTGAAGCTTTCTTT. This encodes CASRLTEMNTEAFF.

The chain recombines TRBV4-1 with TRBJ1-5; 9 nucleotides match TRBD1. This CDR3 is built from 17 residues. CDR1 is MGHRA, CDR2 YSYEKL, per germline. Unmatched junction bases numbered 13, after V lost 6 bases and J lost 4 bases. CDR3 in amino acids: CASSRGPGQGLNQPQHF. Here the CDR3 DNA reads TGCGCCAGCAGTCGGGGTCCGGGACAGGGTCTAAATCAGCCCCAGCATTTT.

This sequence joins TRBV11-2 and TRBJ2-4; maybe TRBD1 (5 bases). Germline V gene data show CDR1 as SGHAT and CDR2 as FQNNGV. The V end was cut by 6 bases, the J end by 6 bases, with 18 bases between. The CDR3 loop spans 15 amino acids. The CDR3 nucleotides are TGTGCCAGCAGTCCAGGGAACTCATATCTAAACATTCAGTACTTC. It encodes CASSPGNSYLNIQYF.

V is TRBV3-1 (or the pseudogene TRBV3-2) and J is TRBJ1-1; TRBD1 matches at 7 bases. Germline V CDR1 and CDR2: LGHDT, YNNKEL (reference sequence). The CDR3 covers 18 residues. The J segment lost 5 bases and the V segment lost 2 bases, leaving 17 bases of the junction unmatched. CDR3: CASSQPGMPDRVVTEAFF. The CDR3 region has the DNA TGTGCCAGCAGCCAACCTGGTATGCCCGACAGGGTAGTTACTGAAGCTTTCTTT.

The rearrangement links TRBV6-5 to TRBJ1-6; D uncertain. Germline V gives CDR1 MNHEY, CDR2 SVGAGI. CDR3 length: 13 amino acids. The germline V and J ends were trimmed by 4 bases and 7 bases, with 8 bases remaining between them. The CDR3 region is CASSLRSNSPLHF. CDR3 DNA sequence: TGTGCCAGCAGTTTGCGGTCGAATTCACCCCTCCACTTT.

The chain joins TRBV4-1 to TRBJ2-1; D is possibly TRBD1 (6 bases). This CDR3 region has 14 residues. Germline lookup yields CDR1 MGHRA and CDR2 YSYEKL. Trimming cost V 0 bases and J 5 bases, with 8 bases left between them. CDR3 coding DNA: TGCGCCAGCAGCCAAGATCAGGGGCACAATGAGCAGTTCTTC. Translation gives CASSQDQGHNEQFF.

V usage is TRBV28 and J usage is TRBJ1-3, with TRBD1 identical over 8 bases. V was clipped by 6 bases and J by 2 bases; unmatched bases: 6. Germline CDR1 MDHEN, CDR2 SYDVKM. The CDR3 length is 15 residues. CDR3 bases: TGTGCCAGCAGCTACGGACAGGGAGCTGGAAACACCATATATTTT. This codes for CASSYGQGAGNTIYF.

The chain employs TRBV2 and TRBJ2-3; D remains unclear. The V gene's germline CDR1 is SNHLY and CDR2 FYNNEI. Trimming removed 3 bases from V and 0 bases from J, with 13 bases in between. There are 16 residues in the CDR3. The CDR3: CASSDITVSSTDTQYF. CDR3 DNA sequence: TGTGCCAGCAGTGATATTACGGTTTCTAGCACAGATACGCAGTATTTT.

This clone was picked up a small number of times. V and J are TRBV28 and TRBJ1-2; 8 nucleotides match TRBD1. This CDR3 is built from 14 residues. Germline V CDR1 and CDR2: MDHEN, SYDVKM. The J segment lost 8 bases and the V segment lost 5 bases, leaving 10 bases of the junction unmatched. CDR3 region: CASSPPDREGGYTF. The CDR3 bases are TGTGCCAGCAGTCCCCCGGACAGGGAGGGAGGCTACACCTTC.

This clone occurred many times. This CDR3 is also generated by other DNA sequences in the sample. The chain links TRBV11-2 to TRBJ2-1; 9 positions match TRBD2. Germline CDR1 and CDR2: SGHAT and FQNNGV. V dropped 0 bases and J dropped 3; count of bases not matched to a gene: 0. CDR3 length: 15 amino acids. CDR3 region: CASSLERGGYNEQFF. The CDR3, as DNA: TGTGCCAGCAGCTTAGAGCGGGGGGGCTACAATGAGCAGTTCTTC. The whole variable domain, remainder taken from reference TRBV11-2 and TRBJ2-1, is EAGVAQSPRYKIIEKRQSVAFWCNPISGHATLYWYQQILGQGPKLLIQFQNNGVVDDSQLPKDRFSAERLKGVDSTLKIQPAKLEDSAVYLCASSLERGGYNEQFFGPGTRLTVL.

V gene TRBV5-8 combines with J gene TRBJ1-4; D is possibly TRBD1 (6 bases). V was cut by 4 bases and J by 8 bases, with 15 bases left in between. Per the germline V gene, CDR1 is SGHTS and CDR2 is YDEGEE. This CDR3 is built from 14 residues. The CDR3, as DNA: TGTGCCAGCAGCCCCGGACAGTTGAGCGAAAAACTGTTTTTT. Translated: CASSPGQLSEKLFF.

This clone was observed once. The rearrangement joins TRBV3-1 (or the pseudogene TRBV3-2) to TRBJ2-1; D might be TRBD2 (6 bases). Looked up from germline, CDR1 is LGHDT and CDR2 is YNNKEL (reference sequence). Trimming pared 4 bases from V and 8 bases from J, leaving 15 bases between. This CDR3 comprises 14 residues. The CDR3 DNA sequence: TGTGCCAGCAGCCTTGAAACGGGGGACCATGAGCAGTTCTTC. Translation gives CASSLETGDHEQFF.

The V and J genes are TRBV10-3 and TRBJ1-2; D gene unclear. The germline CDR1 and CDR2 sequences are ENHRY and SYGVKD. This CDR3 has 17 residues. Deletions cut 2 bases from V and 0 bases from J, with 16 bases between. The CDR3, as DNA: TGTGCCATCAGTGAGCCGATGGACTACGCCTCTAACTATGGCTACACCTTC. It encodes CAISEPMDYASNYGYTF.

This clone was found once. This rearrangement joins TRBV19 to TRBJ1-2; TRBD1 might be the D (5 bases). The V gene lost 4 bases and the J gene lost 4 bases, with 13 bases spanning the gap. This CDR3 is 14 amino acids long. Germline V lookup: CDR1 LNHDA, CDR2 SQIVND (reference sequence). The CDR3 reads CASSRPGGAYGYTF. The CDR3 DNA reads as TGTGCCAGTAGTAGGCCAGGAGGGGCCTATGGCTACACCTTC.

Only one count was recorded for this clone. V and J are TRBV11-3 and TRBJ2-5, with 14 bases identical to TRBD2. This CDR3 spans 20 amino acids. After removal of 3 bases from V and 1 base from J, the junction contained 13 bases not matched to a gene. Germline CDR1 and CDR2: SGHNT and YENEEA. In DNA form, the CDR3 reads TGTGCCAGCAGCTTCGCCCTCGGGACTAGCGGGAGAGGCGCCCAAGAGACCCAGTACTTC. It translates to CASSFALGTSGRGAQETQYF. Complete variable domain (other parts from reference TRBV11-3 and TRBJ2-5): EAGVVQSPRYKIIEKKQPVAFWCNPISGHNTLYWYLQNLGQGPELLIRYENEEAVDDSQLPKDRFSAERLKGVDSTLKIQPAELGDSAVYLCASSFALGTSGRGAQETQYFGPGTRLLVL.

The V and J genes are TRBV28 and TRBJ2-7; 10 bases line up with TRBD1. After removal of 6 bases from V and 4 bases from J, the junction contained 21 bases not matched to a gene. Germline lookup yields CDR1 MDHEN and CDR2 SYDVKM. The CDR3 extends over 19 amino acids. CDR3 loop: CASRFPGQGSPPEKYEQYF. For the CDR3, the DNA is TGTGCCAGCAGATTTCCGGGACAGGGGTCCCCCCCGGAGAAGTACGAGCAGTACTTC. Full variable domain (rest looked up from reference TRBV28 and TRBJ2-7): DVKVTQSSRYLVKRTGEKVFLECVQDMDHENMFWYRQDPGLGLRLIYFSYDVKMKEKGDIPEGYSVSREKKERFSLILESASTNQTSMYLCASRFPGQGSPPEKYEQYFGPGTRLTVT.

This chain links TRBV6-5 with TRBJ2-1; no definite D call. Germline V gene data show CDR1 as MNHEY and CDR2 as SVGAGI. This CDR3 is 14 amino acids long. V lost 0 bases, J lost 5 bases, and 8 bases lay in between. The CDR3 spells CASSYSTSHNEQFF. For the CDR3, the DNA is TGTGCCAGCAGTTACTCGACAAGCCACAATGAGCAGTTCTTC.

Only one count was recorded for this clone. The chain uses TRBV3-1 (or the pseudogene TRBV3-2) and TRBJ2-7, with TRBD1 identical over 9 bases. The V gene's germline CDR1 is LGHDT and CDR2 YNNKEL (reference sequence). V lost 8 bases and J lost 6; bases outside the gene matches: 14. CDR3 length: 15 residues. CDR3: CASGSRTGTGSEQYF. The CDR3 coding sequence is TGTGCCAGCGGCTCACGAACCGGGACAGGGAGCGAGCAGTACTTC.

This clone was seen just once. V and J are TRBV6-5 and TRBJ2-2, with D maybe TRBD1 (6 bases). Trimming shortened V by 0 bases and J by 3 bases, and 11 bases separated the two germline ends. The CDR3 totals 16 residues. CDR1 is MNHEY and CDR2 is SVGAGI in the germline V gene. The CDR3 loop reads CASSYSRRGYTGELFF. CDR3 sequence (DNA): TGTGCCAGCAGTTACTCGAGAAGGGGGTACACCGGGGAGCTGTTTTTT.

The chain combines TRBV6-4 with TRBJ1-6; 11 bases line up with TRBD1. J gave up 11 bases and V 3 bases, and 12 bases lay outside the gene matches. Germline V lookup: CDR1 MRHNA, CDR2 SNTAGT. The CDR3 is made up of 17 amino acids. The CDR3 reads CASSEGYSDRGHPPLHF. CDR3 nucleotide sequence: TGTGCCAGCAGTGAGGGCTACTCGGACAGGGGGCATCCACCCCTCCACTTT.

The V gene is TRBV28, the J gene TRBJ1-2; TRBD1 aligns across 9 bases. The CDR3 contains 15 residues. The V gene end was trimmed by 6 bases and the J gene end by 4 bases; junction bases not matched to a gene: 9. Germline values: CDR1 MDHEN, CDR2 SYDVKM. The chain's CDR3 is CASRKTGGASYGYTF. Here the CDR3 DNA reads TGTGCCAGCAGAAAAACAGGGGGCGCTTCCTATGGCTACACCTTC.